The 31 T cell receptor beta chains in this list originate from one sample, sequenced in a study of T cells in women clearing cervical HPV infection. Assay used: immunoSEQ multiplex PCR; TCRdb lists only in-frame clones, some missing. This listing includes more than 11,000 clones. The material sequenced was blood buffy coat. The receptors shown here come from a woman between 18 and 70 years old with a cervical HPV16 infection that either progressed to CIN3+ or cleared (not recorded which).

With respect to this clone: The sequence runs out 3 residues before the end of the CDR3; the remainder is reconstructed from the germline J gene. The V call is TRBV15, the J call TRBJ1-1; the D gene is possibly TRBD1 (6 bases). This CDR3 contains 14 residues. From germline, CDR1 is LNHNV and CDR2 YYDKDF (reference sequence). Trimming pared 6 bases from V and 1 base from J, leaving 12 bases between. Incomplete CDR3 DNA: TGTGCCACCAGGGGGACATCTTCGAACACTGAA. Amino acids: CATRGTSSNTE. The entire CDR3 reads CATRGTSSNTEAFF.

This clone is classed as medium-sized by frequency. Incomplete CDR3 DNA: TGTGCCAGCAGCTTCAGCGGGACCTCCGGCTATGGC. This encodes CASSFSGTSGYG. The complete CDR3 reads CASSFSGTSGYGYTF. The chain has TRBV7-2 and TRBJ1-2; possible D gene TRBD1, 5 bases. The read halts 3 residues ahead of the CDR3 end, with the missing end drawn from the germline J gene. Germline assignment: CDR1 SGHTA and CDR2 FQGNSA. V was cut by 3 bases and J by 4 bases, with 15 bases left in between. The CDR3 is 15 residues long.

A note on this clone: The read halts 3 residues ahead of the CDR3 end, with the missing end drawn from the germline J gene. The V gene is TRBV19, the J gene TRBJ2-6, with D possibly TRBD1 on 5 matching bases. CDR3 length: 15 amino acids. The V gene lost 5 bases and the J gene lost 2 bases, with 10 bases spanning the gap. Germline V gene sequence: CDR1 LNHDA, CDR2 SQIVND (reference sequence). The CDR3 bases that were read are TGTGCCAGTAGTCCCAGGGCCCCTGGGGCCAACGTC. Residues: CASSPRAPGANV. The CDR3 as a whole reads CASSPRAPGANVLTF.

Details on this clone: The CDR3 goes on 3 residues after the read ends, and that part is filled in from the germline J gene. The rearrangement joins TRBV6-1 to TRBJ1-5; no reliable D call. Trimming stripped 1 base from V and 4 bases from J, with 8 bases between. Looked up from germline, CDR1 is MNHNS and CDR2 is SASEGT. The CDR3 covers 14 residues. Incomplete CDR3 DNA: TGTGCCAGCAGTGAAGGATCGGGGAATCAGCCC. Translating gives CASSEGSGNQP. The full CDR3 reads CASSEGSGNQPQHF.

As to this clone: The read stops 3 residues short of the end of the CDR3; the missing end is completed from the germline J gene. This same CDR3 is encoded by further DNA sequences in the sample. V usage is TRBV19 and J usage is TRBJ1-3, with D tentatively TRBD1 (6 bases). V dropped 11 bases and J dropped 4 bases, with 18 bases sitting between them. CDR3 length: 14 residues. The germline gives CDR1 LNHDA, CDR2 SQIVND (reference sequence). This CDR3 reads CASAPGHQGNTIYF. CDR3 DNA, as far as it was read: TGTGCCTCAGCACCGGGACACCAAGGAAACACC.

As for this clone: The read terminates 3 residues before the CDR3 end, so the remaining end is supplied by the germline J gene. The chain uses TRBV7-2 and TRBJ1-2; TRBD1 is a possible D gene (5 bases). This CDR3 spans 12 amino acids. The V gene's germline CDR1 is SGHTA and CDR2 FQGNSA. The CDR3 reads CASSFEGRSYTF. Partial CDR3 DNA: TGTGCCAGCAGCTTTGAGGGGAGATCC.

A word on this clone: The read ends 3 residues shy of where the CDR3 ends; the end is completed using the germline J gene. The chain links TRBV20-1 to TRBJ2-5; TRBD2 agrees at 9 bases. Germline-derived CDR1 and CDR2 are DFQATT and SNEGSKA (reference sequence). The ends lost 0 bases at V and 5 bases at J; junction bases unmatched: 10. There are 16 residues in the CDR3. Partial CDR3 DNA: TGCAGTGCTAGAGATTTCCTAGCGGGGCGGCAGGAGACC. As protein: CSARDFLAGRQET. The full CDR3 is CSARDFLAGRQETQYF.

To note about this clone: The CDR3 is cut off 3 residues early in the read; its end comes from the germline J gene. V gene TRBV6-4 combines with J gene TRBJ2-3; a weak D match, TRBD2 (6 bases). Trimming cost V 6 bases and J 0 bases, with 13 bases left between them. CDR3 size: 15 residues. CDR1 is MRHNA and CDR2 is SNTAGT in the germline V gene. The CDR3 here is CASSASGESTDTQYF. The CDR3 DNA, read in part, is TGTGCCAGCAGCGCGTCGGGGGAGAGCACAGATACG.

Remarks on this clone: The read stops 3 residues short of the end of the CDR3; the missing end is completed from the germline J gene. The gene calls are TRBV7-9 and TRBJ2-7; D is unresolved. Trimming took 5 bases from V and 6 from J, leaving 14 bases between them. The V gene's germline CDR1 is SEHNR and CDR2 FQNEAQ (reference sequence). CDR3 size: 13 residues. The sequenced CDR3 bases are TGTGCCAGCAGCCCGGATCATCCGGGCGAG. Protein sequence: CASSPDHPGE. The complete CDR3 sequence is CASSPDHPGEQYF.

A remark on this clone: Read sequence stops 3 residues before the CDR3 end, and the germline J gene provides the missing end. The V gene is TRBV5-4, the J gene TRBJ2-5; 9 bases are a match to TRBD1. The germline V gene has CDR1 SGHNT and CDR2 YYREEE (reference sequence). The CDR3 length is 15 residues. The ends lost 4 bases at V and 4 bases at J; junction bases unmatched: 8. CDR3 protein: CASSRGQGILETQYF. Incomplete CDR3 DNA: TGTGCCAGCAGCAGGGGACAGGGAATTTTAGAGACC.

A word on this clone: The read terminates 3 residues before the CDR3 end, so the remaining end is supplied by the germline J gene. V gene TRBV14 combines with J gene TRBJ2-3, with a possible D match to TRBD1 (6 bases). The CDR3 is 13 residues long. CDR1 is SGHDN and CDR2 is FVKESK in the germline V gene. V was cut by 7 bases and J by 3 bases, with 11 bases left in between. CDR3 protein: CASNFRGTDTQYF. Incomplete CDR3 DNA: TGTGCCAGCAACTTCAGGGGAACAGATACG.

This clone is labeled medium-sized based on frequency. The read halts 3 residues ahead of the CDR3 end, with the missing end drawn from the germline J gene. The chain recombines TRBV5-4 with TRBJ1-4, with 10 bases fitting TRBD1. This CDR3 contains 14 residues. The J segment lost 4 bases and the V segment lost 5 bases, leaving 2 bases of the junction unmatched. Germline assignment: CDR1 SGHNT and CDR2 YYREEE (reference sequence). The CDR3 reads CASSRDRGNEKLFF. The sequenced part of the CDR3 DNA is TGTGCCAGCAGTCGGGACAGGGGTAATGAAAAA.

Details on this clone: From the germline J gene comes the end of the CDR3, since the read stops 3 residues before it. This chain links TRBV2 with TRBJ1-6; D unclear. CDR3 length equals 16 residues. The germline V and J ends were trimmed by 3 bases and 3 bases, with 12 bases remaining between them. Germline V gene data show CDR1 as SNHLY and CDR2 as FYNNEI. The DNA read from the CDR3 is TGTGCCAGCAGTGAGGCGGGGTCCTACTATAATTCACCC. Amino acids: CASSEAGSYYNSP. The entire CDR3 reads CASSEAGSYYNSPLHF.

Worth noting for this clone: The sequenced fragment ends 3 residues before the CDR3 boundary, so the rest is inferred from the germline J gene. This rearrangement joins TRBV20-1 to TRBJ1-2; D is perhaps TRBD1 (6 bases). Germline V gives CDR1 DFQATT, CDR2 SNEGSKA (reference sequence). CDR3 length equals 13 residues. This chain's CDR3 is CSVPGAGDAGYTF. CDR3 DNA (partial): TGCAGTGTCCCGGGGGCGGGGGATGCAGGC.

Comment on this clone: The read is 3 residues too short to cover the CDR3 end, so that end is filled in from the germline J gene. V is TRBV7-9 and J is TRBJ1-2; 8 nucleotides line up with TRBD1. Germline CDR1 SEHNR, CDR2 FQNEAQ (reference sequence). This CDR3 is built from 15 residues. CDR3 DNA (partial): TGTGCCAGCAGCTTATGGACAGGGATCTCCTACGAC. Protein product: CASSLWTGISYD. The full CDR3 protein reads CASSLWTGISYDYTF.

A note on this clone: The read terminates 3 residues ahead of where the CDR3 ends, so the germline J gene completes it. The V gene is TRBV19, the J gene TRBJ1-1; TRBD1 matches at 7 bases. V lost 9 bases to trimming and J lost 5 bases; unmatched junction nucleotides: 15. The CDR3 contains 15 residues. The germline CDR1 and CDR2 sequences are LNHDA and SQIVND (reference sequence). Partial CDR3 DNA: TGTGCCAGCGGACAGGCCCTAAGGGCGGTTACTGAA. Its translation: CASGQALRAVTE. The whole CDR3 reads CASGQALRAVTEAFF.

Measured by frequency, this clone is medium-sized. Read sequence stops 3 residues before the CDR3 end, and the germline J gene provides the missing end. This rearrangement joins TRBV18 to TRBJ2-1, with 9 nucleotides matching TRBD1. The CDR3 loop spans 15 amino acids. Losses at the gene ends were 2 bases for V and 6 bases for J; bases not matched to a gene: 5. Germline V lookup: CDR1 KGHSH, CDR2 LQKENI. CDR3 sequence reads: CASSPEQGASNEQFF. The CDR3 DNA, read in part, is TGTGCCAGCTCACCAGAACAGGGGGCAAGCAATGAG.

On this clone: The read finishes 3 residues shy of the CDR3 end, and the germline J gene is used to complete it. The J gene is TRBJ1-5, the V gene TRBV15; TRBD1 is a possible D gene (5 bases). V was trimmed by 0 bases and J by 4 bases, leaving 10 bases between them. CDR1 is LNHNV, CDR2 YYDKDF, per germline (reference sequence). This CDR3 has 15 residues. The CDR3 reads CATSRDRQINQPQHF. The covered CDR3 bases are TGTGCCACCAGCAGAGATCGACAGATAAATCAGCCC.

A remark on this clone: The read comes to an end 3 residues before the CDR3 does, leaving the germline J gene to fill in the end. Different DNA sequences within this sample yield the same CDR3. The chain joins TRBV2 to TRBJ1-2, with 7 bases fitting TRBD1. The germline CDR1 and CDR2 sequences are SNHLY and FYNNEI. This CDR3 is 14 amino acids long. Trimming took 10 bases from V and 0 from J; bases not matched to a gene: 8. This chain's CDR3 is CATPGQNSNYGYTF. The sequenced CDR3 bases are TGTGCCACCCCGGGACAGAATTCTAACTATGGC.

On this clone: The observed sequence ends 3 residues before the CDR3 terminus, with the missing tail filled in from the germline J gene. The chain joins TRBV5-5 to TRBJ1-2; TRBD1 aligns across 8 bases. Germline CDR1 is SGHKS and CDR2 is YYEKEE (reference sequence). The CDR3 is 15 amino acids. The V segment lost 3 bases and the J segment 3 bases; nucleotides outside the gene matches: 7. The CDR3 DNA, read in part, is TGTGCCAGCAGCTCCCGGACAGGGAGGGACTATGGC. The encoded protein is CASSSRTGRDYG. From start to end, the CDR3 is CASSSRTGRDYGYTF.

With regard to this clone: The read halts 3 residues ahead of the CDR3 end, with the missing end drawn from the germline J gene. Within the sample, other DNA sequences also encode this same CDR3. The chain carries TRBV2 and TRBJ1-3, with 7 bases identical to TRBD1. Germline CDR1 and CDR2: SNHLY and FYNNEI. Trimming cost V 6 bases and J 6 bases; bases outside gene matches: 11. The CDR3 spans 15 residues. Here the CDR3 reads CASRGNTGEANTIYF. CDR3 DNA, as far as it was read: TGTGCCAGCAGGGGGAATACAGGGGAAGCAAACACC.

CDR3 bases read: TGTGCCAGCAGTTTGGGCAGGGGCAATTCACCC. Translating gives CASSLGRGNSP. The CDR3, in full, reads CASSLGRGNSPLHF. The chain combines TRBV12-3 or TRBV12-4 with TRBJ1-6, with D perhaps TRBD1 (6 bases). The read is 3 residues too short to cover the CDR3 end, so that end is filled in from the germline J gene. This CDR3 spans 14 amino acids. V lost 3 bases and J lost 7, with 10 bases in between.

As concerns this clone: The read gets to within 3 residues of the CDR3 end, and the germline J gene fills in the rest. V and J are TRBV19 and TRBJ1-2, with D unclear. Germline CDR1 and CDR2: LNHDA and SQIVND (reference sequence). The CDR3 totals 12 residues. This CDR3 is CASSRRNEDYTF. The CDR3 DNA, read in part, is TGTGCCAGTAGTAGGCGGAACGAGGAC.

The sequenced part of the CDR3 DNA is TGTGCCTGGAGGAACACAGGGATTCATGGC. Amino acid sequence: CAWRNTGIHG. The whole CDR3 protein reads CAWRNTGIHGYTF. The chain has TRBV30 and TRBJ1-2, with a possible D match to TRBD1 (6 bases). The read ends 3 residues early relative to the CDR3; the germline J gene fills the gap. This CDR3 has 13 amino acids. Trimming took off 3 bases at V and 6 bases at J, with 14 bases between the two ends. Germline V lookup: CDR1 GTSNPN, CDR2 SVGIG (reference sequence).

Concerning this clone itself: The read finishes 3 residues shy of the CDR3 end, and the germline J gene is used to complete it. The rearrangement links TRBV30 to TRBJ2-2; D may correspond to TRBD1 or TRBD2 (5 bases each). This CDR3 region has 15 residues. CDR1 GTSNPN and CDR2 SVGIG come from the germline V gene (reference sequence). The sequenced CDR3 bases are TGTGCCTGGAGTGTTAGGAGGCAGGGTCGCGAAAAG. Translating gives CAWSVRRQGREK. In full, the CDR3 reads CAWSVRRQGREKLFF.

The covered CDR3 bases are TGCAGCGCCGACAGGCCGAGCAATGAG. This translates into CSADRPSNE. The full CDR3 protein is CSADRPSNEQFF. The rearrangement links TRBV29-1 to TRBJ2-1; perhaps TRBD1 as D (6 bases). The read ends 3 residues before the CDR3 terminus; that terminus is restored from the germline J gene. CDR3 length equals 12 residues. CDR1 and CDR2 (germline): SQVTM, ANQGSEA. Trimming removed 7 bases from V and 6 bases from J, with 13 bases in between.

Note on this clone: Read coverage stops 3 residues before the CDR3 terminus; the germline J gene supplies the remainder. J is TRBJ2-2 and V is TRBV2, with D tentatively TRBD1 or TRBD2 (5 bases each). The CDR3 totals 15 residues. CDR1 SNHLY and CDR2 FYNNEI come from the germline V gene. The CDR3 DNA, read in part, is TGTGCCAGCAGTGAGAGGGCAGGGCGTAATTCACCG. This sequence encodes CASSERAGRNSP. The CDR3 in its entirety is CASSERAGRNSPLFF.

Remarks on this clone: The read comes to an end 3 residues before the CDR3 does, leaving the germline J gene to fill in the end. The chain employs TRBV20-1 and TRBJ1-5; no definite D call. The V and J ends lost 7 bases and 6 bases respectively, with 13 bases between them. Germline loops: CDR1 DFQATT, CDR2 SNEGSKA (reference sequence). The CDR3 sequence is 12 residues long. The sequenced CDR3 bases are TGCAGTGGCCGGGGAACGGGTCAGCCC. Translation: CSGRGTGQP. The complete CDR3 protein is CSGRGTGQPQHF.

Points on this clone: The read finishes 3 residues shy of the CDR3 end, and the germline J gene is used to complete it. Within the sample, other DNA sequences also encode this same CDR3. This rearrangement joins TRBV5-1 to TRBJ1-1; 7 bases are a match to TRBD1. V dropped 4 bases and J dropped 4; count of bases not matched to a gene: 10. CDR3 length: 15 amino acids. Germline V gives CDR1 SGHRS, CDR2 YFSETQ. CDR3 protein: CASSAGQVSGTEAFF. CDR3 bases read: TGCGCCAGCAGCGCCGGACAGGTTTCGGGCACTGAA.

Judged by frequency, this clone is medium-sized. The CDR3 is cut off 3 residues early in the read; its end comes from the germline J gene. V gene TRBV7-6 combines with J gene TRBJ1-5, with 7 positions matching TRBD1. This CDR3 region has 16 residues. Germline V gene lookup returns CDR1 SGHVS and CDR2 FNYEAQ. Trimming took 5 bases from V and 3 from J; bases not matched to a gene: 10. The covered CDR3 bases are TGTGCCAGCAGCCCACGGACAGGACTACTCAATCAGCCC. Its protein is CASSPRTGLLNQP. The whole CDR3 reads CASSPRTGLLNQPQHF. The variable domain in full, completed from reference TRBV7-6 and TRBJ1-5, reads GAGVSQSPRYKVTKRGQDVALRCDPISGHVSLYWYRQALGQGPEFLTYFNYEAQQDKSGLPNDRFSAERPEGSISTLTIQRTEQRDSAMYRCASSPRTGLLNQPQHFGDGTRLSIL.

With regard to this clone: The read terminates 3 residues before the CDR3 end, so the remaining end is supplied by the germline J gene. The V call is TRBV12-3 or TRBV12-4, the J call TRBJ1-2; D is possibly TRBD1 (5 bases). V was pared by 8 bases and J by 2 bases, with 12 bases between. The CDR3 loop spans 13 amino acids. The sequenced CDR3 bases are TGTGCCAGCTGTTACAGGACGAACTATGGC. Its translation is CASCYRTNYG. The whole CDR3 protein is CASCYRTNYGYTF.